These 16 T cell receptor beta chains came from one sample sequenced in a study of T cells in Graves' hyperthyroidism and ophthalmopathy. The investigators amplified TCR beta CDR3 regions from RNA transcripts. The HTBI primer set was used in a first-round RT-PCR of the TCR CDR3. TCRdb analysed the multiplex PCR reads with MiXCR anew, one entry per CDR3 protein. The table has about 280,000 distinct CDR3 sequences, around 25% seen once; the top ten hold approximately 25%. Specimen: blood. The receptors were sampled from a man aged 40-49 years with Graves' hyperthyroidism that later progressed to Graves' ophthalmopathy.

The rearrangement uses TRBV5-1 and TRBJ2-7; possible D gene TRBD2, 6 bases. V shed 1 base and J shed 7 bases, with 12 bases lying between them. The CDR3 contains 13 residues. Germline CDR1 SGHRS, CDR2 YFSETQ. The CDR3 DNA is TGCGCCAGCAGCTTGAGTCAGGGAGGAGAGCAGTACTTC. It encodes CASSLSQGGEQYF.

This clonotype has ten or more counts. CDR3: CASSLARDQETQYF. CDR3 DNA: TGTGCCAGCAGCTTAGCTAGGGACCAAGAGACCCAGTACTTC. V is TRBV7-6 and J is TRBJ2-5; no definite D call. The CDR3 runs to 14 residues. V was pared by 0 bases and J by 0 bases, with 5 bases between. Germline assignment: CDR1 SGHVS and CDR2 FNYEAQ.

This chain links TRBV4-1 with TRBJ2-2; TRBD1 is a possible D gene (6 bases). CDR3 size: 17 residues. The V gene's germline CDR1 is MGHRA and CDR2 YSYEKL. Trimming left V 5 bases short and J 6 bases short, with 22 bases between. The chain's CDR3 is CASSFRGKALNAGELFF. CDR3 in DNA: TGCGCCAGCAGCTTCAGGGGCAAGGCCTTAAACGCCGGGGAGCTGTTTTTT.

Many counts were recorded for this clonotype. This sequence joins TRBV6-5 and TRBJ1-2; D gene ambiguous. Germline lookup yields CDR1 MNHEY and CDR2 SVGAGI. The V gene lost 1 base and the J gene lost 5 bases, with 20 bases spanning the gap. This CDR3 spans 17 amino acids. The CDR3 DNA is TGTGCCAGCAGTTACTTGGCCCAAAGGGTACGGTGTTATGGCTACACCTTC. Its protein is CASSYLAQRVRCYGYTF.

This clonotype appeared a few times. The V call is TRBV14, the J call TRBJ1-1, with a tentative D call TRBD1 (6 bases). The germline CDR1 and CDR2 sequences are SGHDN and FVKESK. The CDR3 is 18 residues long. With 2 bases removed from V and 3 bases from J, the gap between germline ends came to 22 bases. The CDR3 DNA reads as TGTGCCAGCAGCCAACGGGAGGGGCGCCTCCCAGGGGACACTGAAGCTTTCTTT. Translated, it gives CASSQREGRLPGDTEAFF.

Ten or more counts support this clonotype. V gene TRBV29-1 combines with J gene TRBJ2-7, with D tentatively TRBD1 (6 bases). Germline lookup yields CDR1 SQVTM and CDR2 ANQGSEA. The CDR3 has 12 amino acids. V lost 4 bases to trimming and J lost 0 bases, with 7 bases between them. The CDR3 DNA follows: TGCAGCGTTGTGGGGGCCTCCTACGAGCAGTACTTC. Its protein is CSVVGASYEQYF.

The chain is built from TRBV7-6 and TRBJ1-2, with no clear D. The V gene lost 5 bases and the J gene lost 8 bases, with 15 bases spanning the gap. From germline, CDR1 is SGHVS and CDR2 FNYEAQ. The CDR3 sequence is 13 residues long. The CDR3 sequence: CASSQPDREGYTF. DNA of the CDR3: TGTGCCAGCAGCCAACCCGACCGGGAGGGCTACACCTTC.

This clonotype was detected ten times or more. The chain has TRBV11-2 and TRBJ2-5, with a weak D call TRBD1 (6 bases). The germline gives CDR1 SGHAT, CDR2 FQNNGV. V lost 6 bases to trimming and J lost 4 bases, with 12 bases between them. CDR3 length equals 13 residues. The CDR3, as DNA: TGTGCCAGCAGACAGTCAGGGGCAGAGACCCAGTACTTC. Its protein product is CASRQSGAETQYF.

This clonotype was recorded at least ten times. The chain employs TRBV15 and TRBJ2-1, with TRBD2 as a possible D gene (6 bases). The CDR3 totals 14 residues. The ends were cut back, 3 bases at V and 5 bases at J, with 11 bases in the middle. Germline V gene lookup returns CDR1 LNHNV and CDR2 YYDKDF (reference sequence). The CDR3 here is CATSRQEGNNEQFF. The CDR3 DNA is TGTGCCACCAGCAGGCAGGAGGGAAACAATGAGCAGTTCTTC.

This clonotype was detected ten times or more. This sequence joins TRBV24-1 and TRBJ2-5; TRBD1 or TRBD2 may be the D gene (6 bases each). This CDR3 has 13 amino acids. V dropped 6 bases and J dropped 5 bases, with 12 bases sitting between them. CDR1 KGHDR and CDR2 SFDVKD come from the germline V gene. The CDR3 nucleotides are TGTGCCACCAGTTCCGGGGGCTGGGAGACCCAGTACTTC. Residues: CATSSGGWETQYF.

The chain uses TRBV6-1 and TRBJ2-2; D is uncertain. V was cut by 1 base and J by 7 bases, with 10 bases left in between. The germline V gene has CDR1 MNHNS and CDR2 SASEGT. The CDR3 runs 14 residues. CDR3 sequence (DNA): TGTGCCAGCAGTGAAGGGGTTAAGGGCGGGGAGCTGTTTTTT. Its translation: CASSEGVKGGELFF.

This clonotype was detected ten times or more. The rearrangement joins TRBV7-9 to TRBJ2-5, with 8 bases lining up with TRBD1. The CDR3 totals 16 residues. CDR1 is SEHNR, CDR2 FQNEAQ, per germline (reference sequence). V lost 2 bases and J lost 5; bases outside the gene matches: 10. CDR3 DNA: TGTGCCAGCAGCTTAATCGGCAGGGGGCGCCGGGAGACCCAGTACTTC. Translation gives CASSLIGRGRRETQYF.

The sample holds a few counts of this clonotype. This chain joins TRBV27 and TRBJ1-1, with D perhaps TRBD1 (6 bases). The V gene lost 5 bases and the J gene lost 1 base, with 14 bases spanning the gap. This CDR3 region has 15 residues. Germline CDR1 reads MNHEY; CDR2 reads SMNVEV (reference sequence). In DNA, the CDR3 is TGTGCCAGCAGTATAGCAGGGGAATCGAACACTGAAGCTTTCTTT. Translating gives CASSIAGESNTEAFF.

This clonotype was recorded only once. This rearrangement joins TRBV4-3 to TRBJ1-1; D perhaps matches TRBD1 (6 bases). In germline, CDR1 is LGHNA, CDR2 YSLEER. The CDR3 length is 15 residues. Trimming shortened V by 1 base and J by 1 base, and 10 bases separated the two germline ends. The CDR3 is CASSQGTARNTEAFF. The DNA of the CDR3 is TGCGCCAGCAGCCAAGGGACAGCTAGGAACACTGAAGCTTTCTTT.

The rearrangement links TRBV28 to TRBJ1-2, with 7 bases that match TRBD1. Germline-derived CDR1 and CDR2 are MDHEN and SYDVKM. V shed 6 bases and J 8 bases; nucleotides not matched to a gene: 15. There are 15 residues in the CDR3. The chain's CDR3 is CASSRQGVQLRGYTF. The CDR3 nucleotides are TGTGCCAGCAGCCGTCAGGGGGTGCAGCTCAGAGGCTACACCTTC.

This clonotype was seen ten or more times. The genes are TRBV5-1 and TRBJ2-1; TRBD1 agrees at 12 bases. CDR3 length equals 14 residues. Unmatched junction bases numbered 8, after V lost 1 base and J lost 15 bases. CDR1 and CDR2 from the germline V gene are SGHRS and YFSETQ. The DNA for the CDR3 is TGCGCCAGCAGCTTGAGGCCCCCGGGACAGGGGGCGTTCTTC. It specifies CASSLRPPGQGAFF.